A single TCR beta chain is shown here with its context. Its antigen is unknown. These data come from a study of T cells expressing NK-cell markers (dated by TCRdb to about 2020). About the full investigation: In sorted CD3+CD56+NKG2C+, CD3+CD56+NKG2C- and CD3+CD56-NKG2C+ T-cell subsets from several donors, TCR beta-chain repertoires were profiled. Among the eight sequenced donors, only one was HCMV-seronegative, while the other seven were HCMV-seropositive. All eight donors whose samples were sequenced were randomly selected healthy volunteers, three of them men and five women. The libraries were sequenced on Illumina HiSeq 2000/2500, MiSeq or NextSeq, producing 2 x 150 bp reads.

The sequencing machine was an Illumina HiSeq 2000. 5'RACE template switching, by which a universal primer site and unique molecular identifiers were added, was used to make TCR beta cDNA libraries. Synthesis of cDNA was primed from the TCR beta constant segment and was followed by two consecutive PCR amplification steps. The authors' analysis ran thus. MIGEC was used to demultiplex reads and group the reads by UMI, and MiTCR was used to assemble and quantify clonotypes. To remove erroneous sequences, TCR cDNA sequences were retained only when supported by two or more reads. The tcR package was used for downstream repertoire analysis, with clonotypes matched between fractions based on CDR3 nucleotide sequence plus V segment. VDJmatch was used to annotate antigen specificity against VDJdb, with one amino acid substitution in CDR3 permitted. Each entry corresponds to one CDR3 protein sequence from reads that TCRdb reprocessed, and DNA is not given. The V and J calls reflect TCRdb's pipeline rather than the authors' work. The sample table includes roughly 450,000 distinct CDR3 sequences. The ten most abundant clones make up 1.4% of the sample.

Study-wide findings and limitations: Those dominant clonotypes were again the most abundant among CD3+CD56-NKG2C+ cells in a handful of donors, at about 28.3-60.1%. In several donors, the dominant CD3+CD56+NKG2C+ clonotypes ranked among the top 10 CD8+ clonotypes, making up roughly 1.0-8% of CD8+ T cells. Whether the expanded NKG2C-expressing T cell clones were specific for HCMV antigens was left unclear.

HCMV serostatus was determined by detecting HCMV-specific IgG in serum with a commercial ELISA kit. Peripheral blood mononuclear cells were isolated from blood by Ficoll density gradient centrifugation. Reading the germline V gene gives CDR1 KGHDR and CDR2 SFDVKD. The CDR3 numbers 14 residues from cysteine through phenylalanine. This entry has no DNA. Sequencing used blood T cells: a sorted CD56 or NKG2C T cell subset, CD4+ or CD8+ T cells, or bulk PBMC T cells (not recorded which). This receptor chain uses TRBV24-1 and TRBJ2-2; TCRdb's D gene call, TRBD1, goes unchecked for lack of DNA. The source of this sequence is a woman aged 45-59 years in good health. Donor details come from another sample of the same person, matched by shared clones. The CDR3 here reads CATSGGTHSRELFF.